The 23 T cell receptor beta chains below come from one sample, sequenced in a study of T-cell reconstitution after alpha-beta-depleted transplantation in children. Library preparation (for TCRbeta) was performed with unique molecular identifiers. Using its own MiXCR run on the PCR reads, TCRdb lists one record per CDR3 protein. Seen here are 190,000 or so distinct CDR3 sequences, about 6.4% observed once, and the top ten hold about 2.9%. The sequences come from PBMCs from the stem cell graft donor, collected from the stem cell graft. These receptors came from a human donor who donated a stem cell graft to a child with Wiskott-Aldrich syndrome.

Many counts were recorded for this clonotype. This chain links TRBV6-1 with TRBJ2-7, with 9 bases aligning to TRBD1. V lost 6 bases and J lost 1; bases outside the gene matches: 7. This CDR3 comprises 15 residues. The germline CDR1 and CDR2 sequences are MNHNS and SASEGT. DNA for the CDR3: TGTGCCAGCAGACGGGACAGGGACCTATCCTACGAGCAGTACTTC. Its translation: CASRRDRDLSYEQYF.

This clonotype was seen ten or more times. The CDR3 reads CASSPVSYNEQFF. The DNA for the CDR3 is TGTGCCAGCTCTCCCGTATCCTACAATGAGCAGTTCTTC. This chain links TRBV28 with TRBJ2-1; D ambiguous. Trimming took off 8 bases at V and 1 base at J, with 9 bases between the two ends. Germline values: CDR1 MDHEN, CDR2 SYDVKM. The CDR3 has 13 amino acids. Full variable domain (remainder filled in from reference TRBV28 and TRBJ2-1): DVKVTQSSRYLVKRTGEKVFLECVQDMDHENMFWYRQDPGLGLRLIYFSYDVKMKEKGDIPEGYSVSREKKERFSLILESASTNQTSMYLCASSPVSYNEQFFGPGTRLTVL.

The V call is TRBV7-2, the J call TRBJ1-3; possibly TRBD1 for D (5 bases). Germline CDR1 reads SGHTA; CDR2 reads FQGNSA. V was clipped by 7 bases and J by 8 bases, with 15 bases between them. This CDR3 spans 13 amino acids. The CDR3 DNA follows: TGTGCCAGCAAGGTGGGGGGAGCCCACACCATATATTTT. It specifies CASKVGGAHTIYF.

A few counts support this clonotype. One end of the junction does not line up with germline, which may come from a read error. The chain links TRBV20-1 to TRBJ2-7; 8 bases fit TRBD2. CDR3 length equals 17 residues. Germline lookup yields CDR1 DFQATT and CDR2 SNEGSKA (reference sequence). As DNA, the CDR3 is TGCTGTGCTAGAGATTCCTCGGCAGCGGGGGCGATCTACGAGCAGTACTTC. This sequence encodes CCARDSSAAGAIYEQYF.

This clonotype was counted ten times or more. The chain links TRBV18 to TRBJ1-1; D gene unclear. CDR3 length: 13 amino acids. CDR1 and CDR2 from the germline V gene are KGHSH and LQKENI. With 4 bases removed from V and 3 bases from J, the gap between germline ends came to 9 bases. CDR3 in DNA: TGTGCCAGCTCACGGGGTGTCGACACTGAAGCTTTCTTT. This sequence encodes CASSRGVDTEAFF.

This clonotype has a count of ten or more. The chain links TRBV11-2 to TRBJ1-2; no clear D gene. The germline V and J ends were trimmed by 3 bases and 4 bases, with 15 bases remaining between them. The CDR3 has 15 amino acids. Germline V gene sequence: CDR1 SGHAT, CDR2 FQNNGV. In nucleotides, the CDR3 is TGTGCCAGCAGCTTGGGAGCAAACAGCATCTATGGCTACACCTTC. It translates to CASSLGANSIYGYTF. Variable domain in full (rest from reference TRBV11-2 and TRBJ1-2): EAGVAQSPRYKIIEKRQSVAFWCNPISGHATLYWYQQILGQGPKLLIQFQNNGVVDDSQLPKDRFSAERLKGVDSTLKIQPAKLEDSAVYLCASSLGANSIYGYTFGSGTRLTVV.

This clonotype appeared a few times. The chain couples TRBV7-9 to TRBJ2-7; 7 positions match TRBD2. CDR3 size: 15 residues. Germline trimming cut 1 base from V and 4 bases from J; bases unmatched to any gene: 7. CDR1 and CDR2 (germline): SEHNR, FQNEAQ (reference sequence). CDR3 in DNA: TGTGCCAGCAGCTTAGATGCGGGAGAAGTATACGAGCAGTACTTC. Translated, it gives CASSLDAGEVYEQYF. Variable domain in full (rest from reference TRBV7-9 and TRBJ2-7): DTGVSQNPRHKITKRGQNVTFRCDPISEHNRLYWYRQTLGQGPEFLTYFQNEAQLEKSRLLSDRFSAERPKGSFSTLEIQRTEQGDSAMYLCASSLDAGEVYEQYFGPGTRLTVT.

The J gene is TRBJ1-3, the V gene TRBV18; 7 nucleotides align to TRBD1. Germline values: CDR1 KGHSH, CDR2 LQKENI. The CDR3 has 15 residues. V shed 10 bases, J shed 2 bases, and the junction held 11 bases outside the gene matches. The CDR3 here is CATIDRQGPGNTIYF. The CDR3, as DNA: TGTGCCACAATCGACCGACAGGGCCCTGGAAACACCATATATTTT.

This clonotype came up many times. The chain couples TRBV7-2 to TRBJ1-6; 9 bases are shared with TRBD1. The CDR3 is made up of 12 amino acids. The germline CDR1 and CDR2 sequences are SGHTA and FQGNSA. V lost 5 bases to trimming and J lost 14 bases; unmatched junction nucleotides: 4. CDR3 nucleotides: TGTGCCAGCAGCGGACAGGGGACAGCCCTCCACTTT. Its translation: CASSGQGTALHF.

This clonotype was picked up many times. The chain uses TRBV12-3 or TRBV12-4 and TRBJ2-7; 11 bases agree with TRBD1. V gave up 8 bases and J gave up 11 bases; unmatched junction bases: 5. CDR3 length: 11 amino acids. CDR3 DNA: TGTGCCAGCCTGGGACAGGGGGTTAAGTACTTC. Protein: CASLGQGVKYF.

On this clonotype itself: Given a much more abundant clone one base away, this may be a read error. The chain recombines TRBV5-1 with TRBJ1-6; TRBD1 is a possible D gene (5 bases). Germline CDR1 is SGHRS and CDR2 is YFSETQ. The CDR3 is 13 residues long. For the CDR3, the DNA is TGCGCCAGCAGCCATCCAGGGAATTCACCCCTCCGCTTT. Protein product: CASSHPGNSPLRF.

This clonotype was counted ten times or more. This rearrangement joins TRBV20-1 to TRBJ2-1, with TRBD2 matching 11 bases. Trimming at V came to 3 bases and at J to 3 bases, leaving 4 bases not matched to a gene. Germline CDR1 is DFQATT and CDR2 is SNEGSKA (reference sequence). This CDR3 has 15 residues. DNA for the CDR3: TGCAGTGCTAGCCCCACTAGCGGGGGCTACAATGAGCAGTTCTTC. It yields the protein CSASPTSGGYNEQFF.

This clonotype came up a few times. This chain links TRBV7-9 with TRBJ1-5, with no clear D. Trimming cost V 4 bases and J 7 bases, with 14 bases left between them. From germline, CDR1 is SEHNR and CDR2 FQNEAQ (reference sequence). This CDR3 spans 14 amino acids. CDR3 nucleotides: TGTGCCAGCAGCTCGGGCGGTTTTGAGCAGCCCCAGCATTTT. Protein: CASSSGGFEQPQHF.

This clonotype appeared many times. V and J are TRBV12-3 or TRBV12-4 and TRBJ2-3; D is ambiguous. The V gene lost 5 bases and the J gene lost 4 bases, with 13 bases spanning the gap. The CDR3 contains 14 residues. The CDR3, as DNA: TGTGCCAGCAGTGAAAGACGCTCAGCAGATACGCAGTATTTT. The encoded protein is CASSERRSADTQYF.

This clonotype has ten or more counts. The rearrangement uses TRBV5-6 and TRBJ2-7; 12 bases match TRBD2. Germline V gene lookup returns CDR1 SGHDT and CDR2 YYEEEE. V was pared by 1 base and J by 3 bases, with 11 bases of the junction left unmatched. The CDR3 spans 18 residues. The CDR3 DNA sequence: TGTGCCAGCAGCTTGAAGGGCAATGGACTAGCGGGGATCTACGAGCAGTACTTC. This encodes CASSLKGNGLAGIYEQYF.

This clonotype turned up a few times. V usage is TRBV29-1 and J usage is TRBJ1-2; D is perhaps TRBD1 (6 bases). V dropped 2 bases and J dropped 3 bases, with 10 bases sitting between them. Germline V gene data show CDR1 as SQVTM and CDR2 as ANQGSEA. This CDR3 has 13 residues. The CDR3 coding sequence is TGCAGCGTTGAAATGGACAGTTACTATGGCTACACCTTC. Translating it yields CSVEMDSYYGYTF.

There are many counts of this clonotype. CDR3 protein: CASSLAPPGGLSTDTQYF. CDR3 in DNA: TGTGCCAGCAGCTTAGCTCCCCCGGGGGGACTTAGCACAGATACGCAGTATTTT. V usage is TRBV7-2 and J usage is TRBJ2-3; TRBD2 aligns across 7 bases. This CDR3 region has 18 residues. J lost 0 bases, V lost 0 bases, and 9 bases had no gene match. The germline V gene has CDR1 SGHTA and CDR2 FQGNSA. The full variable domain, its missing parts supplied by reference TRBV7-2 and TRBJ2-3, is GAGVSQSPSNKVTEKGKDVELRCDPISGHTALYWYRQSLGQGLEFLIYFQGNSAPDKSGLPSDRFSAERTGGSVSTLTIQRTQQEDSAVYLCASSLAPPGGLSTDTQYFGPGTRLTVL.

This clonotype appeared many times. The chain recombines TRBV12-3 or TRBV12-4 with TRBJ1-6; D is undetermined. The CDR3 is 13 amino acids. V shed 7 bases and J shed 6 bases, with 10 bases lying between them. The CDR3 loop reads CASTGLINSPLHF. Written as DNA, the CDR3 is TGTGCCAGCACAGGACTGATTAATTCACCCCTCCACTTT.

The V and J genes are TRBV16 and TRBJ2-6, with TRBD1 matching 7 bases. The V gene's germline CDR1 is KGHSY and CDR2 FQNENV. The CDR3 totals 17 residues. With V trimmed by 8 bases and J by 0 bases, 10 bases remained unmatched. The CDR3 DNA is TGTGCCAGCCATCTAGGGGGCCGCCTCTCTGGGGCCAACGTCCTGACTTTC. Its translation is CASHLGGRLSGANVLTF.

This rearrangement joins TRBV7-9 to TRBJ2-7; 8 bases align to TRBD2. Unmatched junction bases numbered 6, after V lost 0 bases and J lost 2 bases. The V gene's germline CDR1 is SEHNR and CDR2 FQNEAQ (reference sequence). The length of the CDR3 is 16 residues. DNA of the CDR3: TGTGCCAGCAGCTTAGCTGGGCGGGGGGAGCCCTACGAGCAGTACTTC. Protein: CASSLAGRGEPYEQYF.

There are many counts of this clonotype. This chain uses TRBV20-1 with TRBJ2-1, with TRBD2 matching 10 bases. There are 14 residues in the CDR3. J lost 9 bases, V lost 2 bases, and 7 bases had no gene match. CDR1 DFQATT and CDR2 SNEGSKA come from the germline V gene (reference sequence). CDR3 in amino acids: CSARNSGGASEQFF. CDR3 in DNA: TGCAGTGCTAGAAACAGCGGGGGGGCCAGTGAGCAGTTCTTC.

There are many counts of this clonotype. The CDR3 DNA reads TGTGCCAGCAGTCGGTTTGGAGGGTCTTACGAGCAGTACTTC. Its translation: CASSRFGGSYEQYF. This sequence joins TRBV28 and TRBJ2-7; a possible D gene is TRBD2 (6 bases). Germline CDR1 MDHEN, CDR2 SYDVKM. This CDR3 has 14 residues. Trimming took off 5 bases at V and 4 bases at J, with 15 bases between the two ends.

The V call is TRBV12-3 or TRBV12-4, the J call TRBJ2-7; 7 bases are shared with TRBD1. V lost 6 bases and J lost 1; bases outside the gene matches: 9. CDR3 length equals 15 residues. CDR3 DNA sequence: TGTGCCAGCAGCGCCCCGGACAGGATATCCTACGAGCAGTACTTC. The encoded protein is CASSAPDRISYEQYF.